A single sample gave rise to the 15 T cell receptor beta chains below, sequenced in a study of blood T cells in healthy people across ages. The authors ran a second PCR of about 6 to 12 cycles using a sample-barcoded 5' primer and a J-beta primer mix. From the 5' RACE reads, TCRdb called clonotypes with MiXCR, one entry per CDR3 protein. In the table there are under 750,000 distinct CDR3 sequences, around half of which are singletons. The sample comprised blood. These receptors all stem from a man older than 75 in good health.

This clonotype appeared a few times. This chain uses TRBV6-6 with TRBJ1-4; no reliable D call. CDR3 length equals 14 residues. Trimming cost V 6 bases and J 1 base, with 9 bases left between them. In germline, CDR1 is MNHNY, CDR2 SVGAGI (reference sequence). Here the CDR3 reads CASSSMVTNEKLFF. The CDR3 bases are TGTGCCAGCAGCTCGATGGTAACTAATGAAAAACTGTTTTTT.

This clonotype occurred a few times. The chain combines TRBV9 with TRBJ1-1; tentatively, D is TRBD1 (6 bases). The V end was cut by 4 bases, the J end by 0 bases, with 10 bases between. This CDR3 has 14 amino acids. From germline, CDR1 is SGDLS and CDR2 YYNGEE. CDR3 in amino acids: CASSPQGMNTEAFF. CDR3 coding DNA: TGTGCCAGCAGCCCCCAGGGGATGAACACTGAAGCTTTCTTT.

This clonotype showed up just a few times. The CDR3 loop reads CSARGDGAQYF. CDR3 coding DNA: TGCAGTGCTAGGGGAGACGGGGCCCAGTACTTC. This rearrangement joins TRBV20-1 to TRBJ2-5, with D maybe TRBD2 (5 bases). Looked up from germline, CDR1 is DFQATT and CDR2 is SNEGSKA (reference sequence). Trimming pared 3 bases from V and 9 bases from J, leaving 11 bases between. The CDR3 loop spans 11 amino acids.

The sample holds a few counts of this clonotype. The V call is TRBV7-9, the J call TRBJ2-5; 9 nucleotides align to TRBD2. Looked up from germline, CDR1 is SEHNR and CDR2 is FQNEAQ (reference sequence). The CDR3 spans 16 residues. J was trimmed by 3 bases and V by 8 bases; bases with no gene match: 13. Here the CDR3 DNA reads TGTGCCAGCGGACTCCCGCGGGCTAGCGGGAAAGAGACCCAGTACTTC. Translating gives CASGLPRASGKETQYF.

Only a few counts were recorded for this clonotype. The chain employs TRBV7-9 and TRBJ2-1; D might be TRBD2 (6 bases). Between the trimmed V and J ends, which lost 5 bases and 7 bases, there was a span of 30 bases. Germline loops: CDR1 SEHNR, CDR2 FQNEAQ (reference sequence). The CDR3 runs to 19 residues. The DNA of the CDR3 is TGTGCCAGCAGCGAGGGTCAAGGGTATAGTAGGGCTCGGGGGAATGAGCAGTTCTTC. Translation gives CASSEGQGYSRARGNEQFF.

CDR3: CASSSARGRGNYEQYF. The CDR3 bases are TGTGCCAGCTCATCCGCCCGGGGTCGCGGGAACTACGAGCAGTACTTC. The chain employs TRBV18 and TRBJ2-7; possible D gene TRBD2, 6 bases. Trimming stripped 5 bases from V and 3 bases from J, with 20 bases between. The CDR3 is 16 residues long. CDR1 KGHSH and CDR2 LQKENI come from the germline V gene.

The chain couples TRBV20-1 to TRBJ2-2; possibly TRBD1 for D (6 bases). Germline assignment: CDR1 DFQATT and CDR2 SNEGSKA (reference sequence). CDR3 length: 14 residues. V was pared by 3 bases and J by 5 bases, with 13 bases between. The chain's CDR3 is CSARLGAITGELFF. CDR3 sequence (DNA): TGCAGTGCTAGGCTGGGGGCCATAACCGGGGAGCTGTTTTTT.

The chain couples TRBV7-2 to TRBJ2-1; TRBD1 matches at 9 bases. The length of the CDR3 is 15 residues. The V gene's germline CDR1 is SGHTA and CDR2 FQGNSA. J lost 4 bases, V lost 5 bases, and 6 bases had no gene match. The CDR3, as DNA: TGTGCCAGCAGCGTCGGGACAGGGTCATACAATGAGCAGTTCTTC. Translation: CASSVGTGSYNEQFF.

Details on this clonotype: A much larger clone lies a single base off, so this may be a read error. The genes are TRBV6-6 and TRBJ2-1, with 7 nucleotides matching TRBD1. Germline lookup yields CDR1 MNHNY and CDR2 SVGAGI (reference sequence). This CDR3 spans 12 amino acids. Here the CDR3 reads CAGSLQGYEQFF. The CDR3 DNA follows: TGTGCCGGCAGTTTACAGGGGTATGAGCAGTTCTTC.

This clonotype was detected a few times. This rearrangement joins TRBV9 to TRBJ2-1; TRBD1 aligns across 7 bases. Germline loops: CDR1 SGDLS, CDR2 YYNGEE. V shed 3 bases, J shed 1 base, and the junction held 4 bases outside the gene matches. The CDR3 runs 15 residues. CDR3 nucleotide sequence: TGTGCCAGCAGCGAGCAGACAGGGTCCTACAATGAGCAGTTCTTC. Translation: CASSEQTGSYNEQFF.

Here the CDR3 reads CASSVTGQAYNEQFF. The DNA of the CDR3 is TGTGCCAGCAGCGTTACGGGACAGGCGTACAATGAGCAGTTCTTC. V is TRBV9 and J is TRBJ2-1, with 8 nucleotides matching TRBD1. CDR1 and CDR2 from the germline V gene are SGDLS and YYNGEE. This CDR3 is built from 15 residues. V dropped 2 bases and J dropped 4; count of bases not matched to a gene: 5.

The chain links TRBV4-2 to TRBJ2-4; 9 bases align to TRBD2. Gene TRBJ2-7 matches the end of the DNA better, so the J call may be wrong. This CDR3 spans 16 amino acids. Germline-derived CDR1 and CDR2 are LGHNA and YNFKEQ. CDR3 protein: CASSLRPSGDSYEQYF. The CDR3 nucleotides read TGTGCCAGCAGCCTAAGACCTAGCGGGGACTCCTACGAGCAGTACTTC.

A remark on this clonotype: The germline gene is not matched at one end of the junction; a read error may be the cause. The rearrangement joins TRBV7-7 to TRBJ1-3, with D possibly TRBD1 on 6 matching bases. The CDR3 totals 15 residues. Germline CDR1 is SSHAT and CDR2 is FNYEAQ (reference sequence). The CDR3 spells CASSLAQGFGNTIYF. The CDR3 DNA is TGTGCTAGCAGCTTAGCGCAGGGGTTTGGAAACACCATATATTTT.

V is TRBV4-1 and J is TRBJ2-3; maybe TRBD1 (6 bases). The V end lost 5 bases, the J end lost 5 bases, and 17 bases lay between the germline ends. This CDR3 has 15 amino acids. Germline CDR1 MGHRA, CDR2 YSYEKL. The CDR3 sequence is CASSAPGVREDTQYF. The DNA for the CDR3 is TGCGCCAGCAGCGCTCCAGGGGTTCGTGAAGATACGCAGTATTTT.

This clonotype was found once. V gene TRBV24-1 combines with J gene TRBJ1-2; 7 bases match TRBD1. V was clipped by 2 bases and J by 8 bases; unmatched bases: 16. Per germline, CDR1 KGHDR and CDR2 SFDVKD. CDR3 length equals 17 residues. CDR3 sequence: CATSDSGTVVGYLGYTF. DNA for the CDR3: TGTGCCACCAGTGATTCCGGGACAGTTGTCGGATATTTGGGCTACACCTTC.